Given below is one T cell receptor (beta chain) in context. V was trimmed by 3 bases and J by 6 bases, leaving 17 bases between them. This CDR3 region has 14 residues. Germline V lookup: CDR1 GTSNPN, CDR2 SVGIG (reference sequence). Source study methods: Estimated nucleated cell counts came from reference gene primer amplification. Assay used: immunoSEQ multiplex PCR; TCRdb lists only in-frame clones, some missing. That table supplies the V and J calls and clone size; D and trimming were determined from the DNA. The table lists just under 250,000 clones, around 88% of them singletons. The data were obtained in a study of blood T cell repertoires in COVID-19. About the study: Spain, Italy and the United States supplied samples that represented acute and convalescent COVID-19. T cells, B-cell-depleted T cells, or PBMCs supplied cDNA or gDNA.

The TCR comes from a woman aged 30 to 39 who had recovered from COVID-19. This chain joins TRBV30 and TRBJ1-2; D may be TRBD1 (5 bases). What was sequenced was peripheral blood. DNA for the CDR3: TGTGCCTGGAGGGTCGACAGCTTCTCGAATGGCTACACCTTC. It specifies CAWRVDSFSNGYTF. Using reference TRBV30 and TRBJ1-2 for the parts outside the CDR3, the full variable domain is SQTIHQWPATLVQPVGSPLSLECTVEGTSNPNLYWYRQAAGRGLQLLFYSVGIGQISSEVPQNLSASRPQDRQFILSSKKLLLSDSGFYLCAWRVDSFSNGYTFGSGTRLTVV.